The 21 T cell receptor beta chains in this list originate from one sample, sequenced in a study of identical twins. In TCRdb, the 5' RACE reads were re-called with MiXCR into one record per CDR3 protein. The sample shows around 550,000 distinct CDR3 sequences, over 12% of them seen only once. The same data also went into a second study, on yellow fever vaccine responses in identical twins.

Sequencing was performed on CD4+ T cells sorted from blood. The receptor set was obtained from a woman in her late teens or twenties in good health.

The chain has TRBV7-8 and TRBJ1-5, with D possibly TRBD1 on 5 matching bases. The V end lost 5 bases, the J end lost 10 bases, and 24 bases lay between the germline ends. CDR1 and CDR2 from the germline V gene are SGHVS and FQNEAQ. The CDR3 has 16 amino acids. CDR3 sequence: CASSLKWVAGGVPQHF. The CDR3 DNA is TGTGCCAGCAGCCTTAAATGGGTAGCGGGGGGAGTACCCCAGCATTTT.

This clonotype was seen only a few times. The chain uses TRBV12-3 or TRBV12-4 and TRBJ1-1; D remains ambiguous. This CDR3 comprises 14 residues. V was trimmed by 3 bases and J by 0 bases, leaving 8 bases between them. Here the CDR3 DNA reads TGTGCCAGCAGTTTTAGTATGATGAACACTGAAGCTTTCTTT. It yields the protein CASSFSMMNTEAFF.

The chain carries TRBV19 and TRBJ2-5, with D possibly TRBD1 on 6 matching bases. The germline gives CDR1 LNHDA, CDR2 SQIVND (reference sequence). The CDR3 extends over 14 amino acids. V was clipped by 7 bases and J by 5 bases, with 17 bases between them. The CDR3 DNA is TGTGCCAGTATGGAACAGGGTAGTGCGGAGACCCAGTACTTC. Translating gives CASMEQGSAETQYF.

The V gene is TRBV7-9, the J gene TRBJ2-5; a possible D gene is TRBD2 (6 bases). In germline, CDR1 is SEHNR, CDR2 FQNEAQ (reference sequence). V lost 1 base and J 3 bases, leaving 15 bases between the germline ends. The CDR3 is made up of 16 amino acids. The CDR3 DNA is TGTGCCAGCAGCTTAGGTCGTAGCGGAGTAAAAGAGACCCAGTACTTC. Its protein is CASSLGRSGVKETQYF.

This clonotype occurred many times. This chain links TRBV12-3 or TRBV12-4 with TRBJ1-5; D ambiguous. V was trimmed by 9 bases and J by 4 bases, leaving 4 bases between them. This CDR3 spans 10 amino acids. The CDR3 DNA sequence: TGTGCCAGGGAGAATCAGCCCCAGCATTTT. Translating it yields CARENQPQHF.

This clonotype was seen a few times. The V gene is TRBV6-5, the J gene TRBJ2-7; 9 nucleotides line up with TRBD1. The trim removed 6 bases at V and 13 bases at J, leaving 10 bases unmatched. The CDR3 is made up of 12 amino acids. Germline V lookup: CDR1 MNHEY, CDR2 SVGAGI. The CDR3 loop reads CASSTGQGQSYV. CDR3 bases: TGTGCCAGCAGCACGGGACAGGGACAATCATACGTC.

This clonotype was recorded a few times. DNA of the CDR3: TGTGCCAGCTCACCGACAGGGGATGGTGGCTACACCTTC. Translating it yields CASSPTGDGGYTF. The chain couples TRBV18 to TRBJ1-2, with TRBD1 matching 8 bases. The CDR3 totals 13 residues. Trimming removed 3 bases from V and 7 bases from J; junction bases left unmatched: 4. Germline loops: CDR1 KGHSH, CDR2 LQKENI.

This chain connects TRBV6-1 to TRBJ2-3; 14 bases agree with TRBD2. The ends lost 2 bases at V and 8 bases at J; junction bases unmatched: 3. Germline lookup yields CDR1 MNHNS and CDR2 SASEGT. The CDR3 is 15 amino acids. DNA of the CDR3: TGTGCCAGCAGTGAAACGGGACTAGCGGGGGTTACGCAGTATTTT. Its translation: CASSETGLAGVTQYF.

The chain couples TRBV7-9 to TRBJ2-7, with D possibly being TRBD2 (6 bases). Germline V gene lookup returns CDR1 SEHNR and CDR2 FQNEAQ (reference sequence). V was pared by 4 bases and J by 5 bases, with 12 bases between. There are 13 residues in the CDR3. CDR3: CASSSAGIDEQYV. The CDR3 DNA is TGTGCCAGCAGCTCGGCGGGGATCGACGAGCAGTACGTC.

The V call is TRBV5-1, the J call TRBJ2-3; 9 positions match TRBD1. V shed 4 bases, J shed 0 bases, and the junction held 6 bases outside the gene matches. Per the germline V gene, CDR1 is SGHRS and CDR2 is YFSETQ. This CDR3 comprises 16 residues. The CDR3 is CASSQGQGMSTDTQYF. The CDR3 DNA sequence: TGCGCCAGCAGCCAAGGACAGGGGATGAGCACAGATACGCAGTATTTT. Complete variable domain (other parts from reference TRBV5-1 and TRBJ2-3): KAGVTQTPRYLIKTRGQQVTLSCSPISGHRSVSWYQQTPGQGLQFLFEYFSETQRNKGNFPGRFSGRQFSNSRSEMNVSTLELGDSALYLCASSQGQGMSTDTQYFGPGTRLTVL.

V gene TRBV4-1 combines with J gene TRBJ2-1; 8 bases match TRBD2. Trimming took 0 bases from V and 2 from J; bases not matched to a gene: 9. Germline CDR1 MGHRA, CDR2 YSYEKL. The CDR3 length is 18 residues. The CDR3 nucleotides read TGCGCCAGCAGCCAAGATAGGCAGCGGGAGTCCGCCTACAATGAGCAGTTCTTC. It codes for CASSQDRQRESAYNEQFF.

This clonotype has at least ten counts. This chain links TRBV12-3 or TRBV12-4 with TRBJ1-3; D gene unclear. The ends were cut back, 4 bases at V and 0 bases at J, with 4 bases in the middle. The CDR3 runs to 13 residues. In nucleotides, the CDR3 is TGTGCCAGCAGTTCCAGCTCTGGAAACACCATATATTTT. This gives the protein CASSSSSGNTIYF.

This clonotype was recorded a few times. This rearrangement joins TRBV10-3 to TRBJ2-1; D call uncertain. Between the trimmed V and J ends, which lost 7 bases and 6 bases, there was a span of 7 bases. Per the germline V gene, CDR1 is ENHRY and CDR2 is SYGVKD. CDR3 length equals 11 residues. CDR3: CAINAGNEQFF. CDR3 DNA: TGTGCCATCAATGCCGGCAATGAGCAGTTCTTC.

This clonotype was counted a few times. The J gene is TRBJ2-6, the V gene TRBV29-1; the D is unclear. The V gene lost 7 bases and the J gene lost 0 bases, with 4 bases spanning the gap. The CDR3 contains 12 residues. The germline gives CDR1 SQVTM, CDR2 ANQGSEA. The CDR3 region is CSAHSGANVLTF. CDR3 DNA sequence: TGCAGCGCTCACTCTGGGGCCAACGTCCTGACTTTC.

This clonotype has only a few counts. The chain employs TRBV28 and TRBJ2-1; the D gene is possibly TRBD1 (6 bases). The ends were cut back, 5 bases at V and 5 bases at J, with 16 bases in the middle. The germline V gene has CDR1 MDHEN and CDR2 SYDVKM. CDR3 size: 15 residues. The CDR3, as DNA: TGTGCCAGCAGTCCCCGGGACATTCCCAACAATGAGCAGTTCTTC. Encoded protein: CASSPRDIPNNEQFF.

This chain connects TRBV20-1 to TRBJ1-6, with D possibly matching TRBD1 (6 bases). The CDR3 runs 17 residues. Germline CDR1 is DFQATT and CDR2 is SNEGSKA (reference sequence). Trimming pared 1 base from V and 0 bases from J, leaving 13 bases between. This CDR3 reads CSARVSGASSYNSPLHF. The CDR3 DNA reads TGCAGTGCTAGAGTTTCAGGGGCTAGCTCCTATAATTCACCCCTCCACTTT.

This clonotype has only a few counts. J is TRBJ2-7 and V is TRBV3-1; 12 bases match TRBD1. Germline assignment: CDR1 LGHDT and CDR2 YNNKEL (reference sequence). The ends lost 2 bases at V and 5 bases at J; junction bases unmatched: 4. The CDR3 totals 15 residues. The CDR3, as DNA: TGTGCCAGCAGCCAAAGCGGGACAGGGGGCGACGAGCAGTACTTC. Amino acids: CASSQSGTGGDEQYF.

This clonotype was counted ten times or more. The V and J genes are TRBV29-1 and TRBJ1-1; TRBD1 might be the D (5 bases). The CDR3 has 13 residues. The V gene lost 6 bases and the J gene lost 0 bases, with 11 bases spanning the gap. The germline CDR1 and CDR2 sequences are SQVTM and ANQGSEA. The CDR3 spells CSVGVNMNTEAFF. CDR3 bases: TGCAGCGTGGGGGTTAATATGAACACTGAAGCTTTCTTT.

The CDR3 bases are TGTGCCATCAGAACTAGCGGGAGGTATGGCTACGAGCAGTACTTC. It encodes CAIRTSGRYGYEQYF. J is TRBJ2-7 and V is TRBV10-3, with 12 bases aligning to TRBD2. This CDR3 spans 15 amino acids. Per germline, CDR1 ENHRY and CDR2 SYGVKD. V shed 6 bases, J shed 3 bases, and the junction held 6 bases outside the gene matches.

The chain carries TRBV24-1 and TRBJ2-5; 9 bases are a match to TRBD1. V shed 4 bases and J 5 bases; nucleotides not matched to a gene: 7. The length of the CDR3 is 15 residues. Germline V lookup: CDR1 KGHDR, CDR2 SFDVKD. The CDR3 is CATSEGQGNRETQYF. The CDR3 coding sequence is TGTGCCACCAGTGAAGGACAGGGGAATCGCGAGACCCAGTACTTC.

This chain joins TRBV7-9 and TRBJ2-1, with 7 nucleotides matching TRBD1. The junction had 7 bases not matched to a gene; V was cut back by 6 bases and J by 8 bases. Germline loops: CDR1 SEHNR, CDR2 FQNEAQ (reference sequence). This CDR3 comprises 13 residues. In nucleotides, the CDR3 is TGTGCCAGCAGTATGACAGGGTGGCATGAGCAGTTCTTC. This codes for CASSMTGWHEQFF.